One and the same sample provided the 5 T cell receptor beta chains below, sequenced in a study of cytomegalovirus exposure and HLA in healthy donors. With 60 Vbeta and 13 Jbeta primers, the PCR was carried out. Here immunoSEQ multiplex PCR was the method, and the copy in TCRdb shows in-frame clones only, minus some. This sample contains about 190,000 clones. What was sequenced was PBMCs. These receptors all stem from a woman younger than 45 in good health and CMV-seropositive.

This sequence joins TRBV2 and TRBJ1-2; D unclear. The V and J ends lost 2 bases and 1 base respectively, with 5 bases between them. Germline V CDR1 and CDR2: SNHLY, FYNNEI. The CDR3 runs to 13 residues. As DNA, the CDR3 is TGTGCCAGCAGTGAACCAGTTAACTATGGCTACACCTTC. This codes for CASSEPVNYGYTF.

V is TRBV10-3 and J is TRBJ1-5; D gene uncertain. Germline V gene data show CDR1 as ENHRY and CDR2 as SYGVKD. The CDR3 spans 13 residues. V was cut by 4 bases and J by 4 bases, with 8 bases left in between. CDR3: CAISVDGNQPQHF. CDR3 nucleotides: TGTGCCATCAGTGTTGACGGGAATCAGCCCCAGCATTTT.

The CDR3 is CASSKTGVYEQFF. Here the CDR3 DNA reads TGTGCCAGCAGTAAAACAGGGGTCTATGAGCAGTTCTTC. J is TRBJ2-1 and V is TRBV2; 7 nucleotides agree with TRBD1. The V gene's germline CDR1 is SNHLY and CDR2 FYNNEI. The CDR3 length is 13 residues. The trim removed 5 bases at V and 8 bases at J, leaving 6 bases unmatched. The variable domain in full, completed from reference TRBV2 and TRBJ2-1, reads EPEVTQTPSHQVTQMGQEVILRCVPISNHLYFYWYRQILGQKVEFLVSFYNNEISEKSEIFDDQFSVERPDGSNFTLKIRSTKLEDSAMYFCASSKTGVYEQFFGPGTRLTVL.

The chain joins TRBV29-1 to TRBJ2-1; 10 nucleotides match TRBD2. The trim removed 4 bases at V and 6 bases at J, leaving 6 bases unmatched. This CDR3 spans 14 amino acids. Germline V gene data show CDR1 as SQVTM and CDR2 as ANQGSEA. This CDR3 is CSVVRAGGPNEQFF. As DNA, the CDR3 is TGCAGCGTTGTCAGAGCGGGGGGGCCCAATGAGCAGTTCTTC.

The V and J genes are TRBV11-3 and TRBJ1-4; 7 nucleotides line up with TRBD1. Trimming cost V 4 bases and J 0 bases; bases outside gene matches: 5. Germline loops: CDR1 SGHNT, CDR2 YENEEA. CDR3 size: 16 residues. The CDR3 protein is CASSSDRETTNEKLFF. As DNA, the CDR3 is TGTGCCAGCAGCTCCGACAGGGAGACAACTAATGAAAAACTGTTTTTT.